The clone carrying this T cell receptor beta chain has a handful of counts. Its specificity is unknown. The data are from a study of T cells after posttransplantation cyclophosphamide. Trimming cost V 3 bases and J 4 bases, with 16 bases left between them. This CDR3 spans 16 amino acids. Germline V lookup: CDR1 SNHLY, CDR2 FYNNEI. Whole-study results and caveats: Donor-recipient repertoire similarity was low at 1-2 months, rising over year one.

The data were produced by immunoSEQ multiplex PCR, yet TCRdb's version contains in-frame clones alone and is incomplete. The sample has about 39,000 clones, none seen only once. The specimen sequenced was PBMCs. V and J are TRBV2 and TRBJ2-1, with D possibly TRBD1 on 6 matching bases. The receptor comes from a woman aged 50 to 65 in good health and a related stem cell transplant donor. The CDR3 DNA reads TGTGCCAGCAGTGACACCCAGGGGTCACTTTACAATGAGCAGTTCTTC. Its protein is CASSDTQGSLYNEQFF.